Sequencing of this T cell receptor beta chain was carried out in a study of OX40 agonist ivuxolimab in advanced cancers. About the research overall: It was ivuxolimab, an agonistic anti-OX40 (CD134) antibody, that patients were treated with. Findings and caveats of the study: Expanded peripheral T-cell antigen specificity went undetermined. Dosing at 0.1 to 3.0 mg/kg was accompanied by clonal expansion of CD4+ and CD8+ blood T cells by week 6.

On this clone: The antigen remains undetermined.

Method: immunoSEQ multiplex PCR; TCRdb's copy keeps in-frame clones and lacks some. The table shows about 53,000 clones, with more than 70% occurring only once. Blood sampling took place at baseline, cycle 4 day 1, and cycle 7 day 1. In germline, CDR1 is MNHEY, CDR2 SMNVEV (reference sequence). V was cut by 7 bases and J by 2 bases, with 9 bases left in between. The CDR3 runs to 13 residues. This receptor was taken from an adult with an advanced solid tumor such as melanoma, head and neck, liver or kidney cancer. The starting material was CD4+ or CD8+ T cells sorted from blood, obtained in a trial of the OX40 agonist ivuxolimab. The chain uses TRBV27 and TRBJ1-5, with D possibly being TRBD1 (5 bases). The CDR3, as DNA: TGTGCCAGCAAAGGGGACGGCAATCAGCCCCAGCATTTT. Translation: CASKGDGNQPQHF.